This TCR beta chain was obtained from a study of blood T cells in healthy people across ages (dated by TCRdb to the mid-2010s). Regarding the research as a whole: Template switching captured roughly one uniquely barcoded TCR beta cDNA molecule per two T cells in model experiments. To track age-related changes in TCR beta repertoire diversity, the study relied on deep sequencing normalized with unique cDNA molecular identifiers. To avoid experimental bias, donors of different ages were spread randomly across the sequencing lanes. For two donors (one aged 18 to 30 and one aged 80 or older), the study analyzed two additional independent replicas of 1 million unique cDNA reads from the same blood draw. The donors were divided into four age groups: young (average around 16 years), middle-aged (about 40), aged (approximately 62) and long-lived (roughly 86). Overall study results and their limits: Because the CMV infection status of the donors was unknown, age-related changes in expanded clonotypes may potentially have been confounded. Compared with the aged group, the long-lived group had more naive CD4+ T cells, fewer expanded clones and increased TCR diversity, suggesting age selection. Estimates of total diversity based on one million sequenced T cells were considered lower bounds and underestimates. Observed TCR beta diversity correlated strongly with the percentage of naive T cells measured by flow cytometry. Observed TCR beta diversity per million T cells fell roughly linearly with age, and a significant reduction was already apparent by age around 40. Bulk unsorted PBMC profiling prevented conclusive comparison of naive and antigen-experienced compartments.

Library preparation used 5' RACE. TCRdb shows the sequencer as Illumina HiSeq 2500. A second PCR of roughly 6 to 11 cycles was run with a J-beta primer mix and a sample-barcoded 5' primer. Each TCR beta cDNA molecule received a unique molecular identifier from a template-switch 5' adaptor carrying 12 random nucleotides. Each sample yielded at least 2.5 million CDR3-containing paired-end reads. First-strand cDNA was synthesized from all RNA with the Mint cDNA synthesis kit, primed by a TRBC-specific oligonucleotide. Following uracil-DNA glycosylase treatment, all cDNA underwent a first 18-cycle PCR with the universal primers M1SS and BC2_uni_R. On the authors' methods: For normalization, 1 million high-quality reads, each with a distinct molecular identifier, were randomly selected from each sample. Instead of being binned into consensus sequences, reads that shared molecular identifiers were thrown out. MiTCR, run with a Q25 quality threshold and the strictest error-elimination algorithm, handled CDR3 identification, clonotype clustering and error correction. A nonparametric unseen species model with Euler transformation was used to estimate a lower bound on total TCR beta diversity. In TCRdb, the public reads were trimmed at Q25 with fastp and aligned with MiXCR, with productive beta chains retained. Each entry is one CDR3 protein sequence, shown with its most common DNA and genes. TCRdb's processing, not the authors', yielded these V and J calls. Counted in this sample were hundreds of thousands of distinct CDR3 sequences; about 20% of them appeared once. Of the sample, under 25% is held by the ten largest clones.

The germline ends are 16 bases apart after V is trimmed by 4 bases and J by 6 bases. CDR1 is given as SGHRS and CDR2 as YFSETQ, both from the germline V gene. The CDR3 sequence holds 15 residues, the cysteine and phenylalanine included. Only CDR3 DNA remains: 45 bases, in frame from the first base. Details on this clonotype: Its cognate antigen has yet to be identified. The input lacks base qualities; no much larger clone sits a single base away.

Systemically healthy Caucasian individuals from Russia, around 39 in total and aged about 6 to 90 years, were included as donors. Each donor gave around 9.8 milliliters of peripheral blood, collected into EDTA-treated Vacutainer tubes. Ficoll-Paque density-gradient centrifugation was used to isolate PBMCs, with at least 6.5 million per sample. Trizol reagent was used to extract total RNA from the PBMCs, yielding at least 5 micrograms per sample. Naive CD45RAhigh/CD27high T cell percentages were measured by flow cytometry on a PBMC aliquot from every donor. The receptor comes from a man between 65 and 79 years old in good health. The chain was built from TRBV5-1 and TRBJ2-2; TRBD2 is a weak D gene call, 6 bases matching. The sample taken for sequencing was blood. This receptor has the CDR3 CASSPGGWSSGELFF. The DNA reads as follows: TGCGCCAGCAGCCCTGGGGGGTGGAGTTCCGGGGAGCTGTTTTTT.